This TCR beta chain was retrieved from a study of identical twins. This clonotype was seen a handful of times. The germline V and J ends were trimmed by 3 bases and 3 bases, with 9 bases remaining between them. CDR1 DFQATT and CDR2 SNEGSKA come from the germline V gene (reference sequence). This CDR3 is 13 amino acids long. cDNA carried unique molecular identifiers, and a universal primer site was added by template switching. From the 5' RACE reads, TCRdb called clonotypes with MiXCR, one entry per CDR3 protein. In the table there are approximately 1.8 million distinct CDR3 sequences, around 33% of which are singletons.

The sequence came from a newborn girl in good health. This chain joins TRBV20-1 and TRBJ1-5; weak D call: TRBD1 (6 bases). Input material: cord blood. The CDR3 DNA reads as TGCAGTGCTAGTAACAGGGCCAATCAGCCCCAGCATTTT. Protein product: CSASNRANQPQHF.